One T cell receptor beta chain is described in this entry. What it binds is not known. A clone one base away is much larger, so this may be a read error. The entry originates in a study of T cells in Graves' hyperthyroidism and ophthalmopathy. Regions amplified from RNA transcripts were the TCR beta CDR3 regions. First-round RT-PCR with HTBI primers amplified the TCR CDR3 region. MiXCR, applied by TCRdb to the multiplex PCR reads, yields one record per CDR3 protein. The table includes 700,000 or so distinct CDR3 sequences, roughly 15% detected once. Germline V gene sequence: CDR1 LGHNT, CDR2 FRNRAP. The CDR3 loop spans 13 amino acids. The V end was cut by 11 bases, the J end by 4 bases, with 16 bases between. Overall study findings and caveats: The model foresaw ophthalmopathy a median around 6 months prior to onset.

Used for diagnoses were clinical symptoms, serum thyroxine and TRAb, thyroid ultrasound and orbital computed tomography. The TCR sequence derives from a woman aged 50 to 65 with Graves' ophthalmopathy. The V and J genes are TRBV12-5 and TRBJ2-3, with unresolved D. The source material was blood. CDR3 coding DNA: TGTGCTGGCCAATCTCGCCTGGCAGATACGCAGTATTTT. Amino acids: CAGQSRLADTQYF.